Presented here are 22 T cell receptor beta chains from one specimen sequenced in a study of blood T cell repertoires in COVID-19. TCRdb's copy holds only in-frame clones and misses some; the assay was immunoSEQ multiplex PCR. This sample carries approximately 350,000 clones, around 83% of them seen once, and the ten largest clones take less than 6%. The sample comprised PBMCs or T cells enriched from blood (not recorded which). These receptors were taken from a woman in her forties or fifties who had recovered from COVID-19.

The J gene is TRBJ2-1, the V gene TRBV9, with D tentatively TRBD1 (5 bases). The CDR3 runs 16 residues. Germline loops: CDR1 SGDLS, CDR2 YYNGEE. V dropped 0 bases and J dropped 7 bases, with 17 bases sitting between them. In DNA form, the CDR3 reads TGTGCCAGCAGCGTAGCTGGCCAGGGTGGGTTGAATGAGCAGTTCTTC. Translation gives CASSVAGQGGLNEQFF.

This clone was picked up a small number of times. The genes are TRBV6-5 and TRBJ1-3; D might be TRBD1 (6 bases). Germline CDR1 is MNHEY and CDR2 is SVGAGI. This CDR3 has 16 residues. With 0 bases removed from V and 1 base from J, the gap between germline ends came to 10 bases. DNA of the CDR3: TGTGCCAGCAGTTACTCCGGGACAAATTCTGGAAACACCATATATTTT. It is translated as CASSYSGTNSGNTIYF.

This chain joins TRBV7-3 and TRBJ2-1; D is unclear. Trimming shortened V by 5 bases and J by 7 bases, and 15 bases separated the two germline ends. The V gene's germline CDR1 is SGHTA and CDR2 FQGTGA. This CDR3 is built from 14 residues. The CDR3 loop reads CASSQIPSFNEQFF. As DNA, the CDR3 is TGTGCCAGCAGCCAAATCCCCAGTTTTAATGAGCAGTTCTTC.

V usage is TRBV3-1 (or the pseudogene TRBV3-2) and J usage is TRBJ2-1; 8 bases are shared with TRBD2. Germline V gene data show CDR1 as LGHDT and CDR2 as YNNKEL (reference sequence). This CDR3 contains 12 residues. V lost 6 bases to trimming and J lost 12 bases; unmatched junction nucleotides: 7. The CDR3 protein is CASSQLAGGQFF. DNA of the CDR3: TGTGCCAGCAGTCAACTCGCGGGAGGGCAGTTCTTC.

The CDR3 spells CASSQEGTGRVSDTQYF. In nucleotides, the CDR3 is TGTGCCAGCAGCCAAGAAGGGACAGGGCGGGTTTCAGATACGCAGTATTTT. J is TRBJ2-3 and V is TRBV3-1 (or the pseudogene TRBV3-2); 9 bases agree with TRBD1. The CDR3 consists of 17 residues. Per the germline V gene, CDR1 is LGHDT and CDR2 is YNNKEL (reference sequence). V was pared by 0 bases and J by 4 bases, with 8 bases of the junction left unmatched.

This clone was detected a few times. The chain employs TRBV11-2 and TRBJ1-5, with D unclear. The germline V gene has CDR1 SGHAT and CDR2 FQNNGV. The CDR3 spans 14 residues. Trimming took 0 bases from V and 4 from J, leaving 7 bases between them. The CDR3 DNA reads TGTGCCAGCAGCTTAGAGCGGCAAAATCAGCCCCAGCATTTT. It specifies CASSLERQNQPQHF.

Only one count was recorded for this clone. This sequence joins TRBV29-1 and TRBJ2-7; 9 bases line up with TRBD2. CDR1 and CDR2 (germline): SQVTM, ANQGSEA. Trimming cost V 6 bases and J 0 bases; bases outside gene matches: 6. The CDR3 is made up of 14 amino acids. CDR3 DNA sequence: TGCAGCGTGGTAGGCGGGGGGGCCTCCTACGAGCAGTACTTC. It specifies CSVVGGGASYEQYF.

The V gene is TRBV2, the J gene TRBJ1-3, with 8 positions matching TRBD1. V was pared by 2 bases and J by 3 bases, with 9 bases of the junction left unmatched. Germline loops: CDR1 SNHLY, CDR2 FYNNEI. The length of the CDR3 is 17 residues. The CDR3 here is CASSELGRGLFGNTIYF. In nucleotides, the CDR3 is TGTGCCAGCAGTGAATTGGGCAGGGGGCTGTTTGGAAACACCATATATTTT.

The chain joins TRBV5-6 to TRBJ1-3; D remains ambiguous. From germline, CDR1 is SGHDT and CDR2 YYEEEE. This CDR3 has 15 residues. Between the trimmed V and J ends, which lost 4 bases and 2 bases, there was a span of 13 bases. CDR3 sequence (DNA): TGTGCCAGCAGCCGTGGGAGGGAGGCTGGAAACACCATATATTTT. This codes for CASSRGREAGNTIYF.

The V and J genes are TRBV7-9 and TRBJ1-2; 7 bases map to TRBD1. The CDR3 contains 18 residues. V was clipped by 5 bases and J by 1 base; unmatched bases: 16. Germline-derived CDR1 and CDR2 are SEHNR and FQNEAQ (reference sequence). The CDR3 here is CASSRGLSDRAYNYGYTF. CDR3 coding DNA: TGTGCCAGCAGCCGGGGGTTATCAGACAGGGCCTATAACTATGGCTACACCTTC.

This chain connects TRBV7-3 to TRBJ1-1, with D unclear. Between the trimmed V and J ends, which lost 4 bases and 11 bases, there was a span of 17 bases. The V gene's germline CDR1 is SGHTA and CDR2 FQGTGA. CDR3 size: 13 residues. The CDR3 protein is CASSSGSSTTAFF. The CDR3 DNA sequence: TGTGCCAGCAGCTCGGGATCCTCCACAACGGCTTTCTTT.

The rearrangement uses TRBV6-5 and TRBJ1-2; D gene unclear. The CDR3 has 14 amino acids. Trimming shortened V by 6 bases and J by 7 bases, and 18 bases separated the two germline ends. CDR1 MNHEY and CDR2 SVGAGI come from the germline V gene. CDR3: CASSPTGGVSGYTF. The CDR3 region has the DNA TGTGCCAGCAGCCCGACGGGTGGAGTCAGTGGCTACACCTTC.

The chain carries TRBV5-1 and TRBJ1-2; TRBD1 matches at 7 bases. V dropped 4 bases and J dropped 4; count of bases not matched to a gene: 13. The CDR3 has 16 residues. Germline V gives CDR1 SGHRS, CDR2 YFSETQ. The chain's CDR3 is CASSPGQPAPLYGYTF. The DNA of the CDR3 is TGCGCCAGCAGCCCGGGACAGCCCGCGCCACTCTATGGCTACACCTTC.

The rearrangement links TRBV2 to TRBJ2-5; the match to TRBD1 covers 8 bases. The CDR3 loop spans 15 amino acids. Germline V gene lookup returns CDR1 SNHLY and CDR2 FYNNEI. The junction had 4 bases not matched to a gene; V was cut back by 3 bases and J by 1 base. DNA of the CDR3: TGTGCCAGCAGTGAGGACAGGGTGGGCCAAGAGACCCAGTACTTC. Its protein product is CASSEDRVGQETQYF.

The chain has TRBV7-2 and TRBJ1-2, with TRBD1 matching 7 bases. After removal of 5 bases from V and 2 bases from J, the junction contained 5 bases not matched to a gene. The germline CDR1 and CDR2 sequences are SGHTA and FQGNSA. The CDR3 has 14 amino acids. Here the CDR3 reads CASSADRTNYGYTF. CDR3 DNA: TGTGCCAGCAGCGCGGACAGGACCAACTATGGCTACACCTTC.

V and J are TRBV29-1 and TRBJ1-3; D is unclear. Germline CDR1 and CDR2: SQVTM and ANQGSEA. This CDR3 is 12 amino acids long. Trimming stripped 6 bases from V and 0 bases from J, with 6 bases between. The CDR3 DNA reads TGCAGCGTACAGAACTCTGGAAACACCATATATTTT. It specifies CSVQNSGNTIYF.

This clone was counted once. The chain's CDR3 is CASSVGQGDSPLHF. The CDR3 bases are TGTGCCAGCAGTGTAGGACAGGGAGATTCACCCCTCCACTTT. The chain links TRBV2 to TRBJ1-6; 8 bases align to TRBD1. V was clipped by 4 bases and J by 8 bases; unmatched bases: 4. There are 14 residues in the CDR3. CDR1 is SNHLY, CDR2 FYNNEI, per germline. Full variable domain (rest looked up from reference TRBV2 and TRBJ1-6): EPEVTQTPSHQVTQMGQEVILRCVPISNHLYFYWYRQILGQKVEFLVSFYNNEISEKSEIFDDQFSVERPDGSNFTLKIRSTKLEDSAMYFCASSVGQGDSPLHFGNGTRLTVT.

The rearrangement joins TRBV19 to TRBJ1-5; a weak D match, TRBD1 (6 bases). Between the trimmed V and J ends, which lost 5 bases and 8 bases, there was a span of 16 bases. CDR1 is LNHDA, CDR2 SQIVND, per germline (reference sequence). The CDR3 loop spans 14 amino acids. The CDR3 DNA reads TGTGCCAGTAGTGAAGACAGGTCGACGGAGCCCCAGCATTTT. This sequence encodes CASSEDRSTEPQHF.

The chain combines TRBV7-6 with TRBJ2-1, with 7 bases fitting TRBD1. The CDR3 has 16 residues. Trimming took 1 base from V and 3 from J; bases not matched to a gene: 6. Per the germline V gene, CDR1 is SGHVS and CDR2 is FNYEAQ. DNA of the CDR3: TGTGCCAGCAGCTTAGTCCCCGGGACAGACTACAATGAGCAGTTCTTC. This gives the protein CASSLVPGTDYNEQFF.

In nucleotides, the CDR3 is TGTGCCAGCAGCCCAGGGTCGGGAAACACCATATATTTT. This gives the protein CASSPGSGNTIYF. The rearrangement links TRBV7-9 to TRBJ1-3, with D perhaps matching TRBD1 (5 bases). From germline, CDR1 is SEHNR and CDR2 FQNEAQ (reference sequence). V lost 5 bases, J lost 4 bases, and 9 bases lay in between. This CDR3 has 13 residues. Variable domain in full (rest from reference TRBV7-9 and TRBJ1-3): DTGVSQNPRHKITKRGQNVTFRCDPISEHNRLYWYRQTLGQGPEFLTYFQNEAQLEKSRLLSDRFSAERPKGSFSTLEIQRTEQGDSAMYLCASSPGSGNTIYFGEGSWLTVV.

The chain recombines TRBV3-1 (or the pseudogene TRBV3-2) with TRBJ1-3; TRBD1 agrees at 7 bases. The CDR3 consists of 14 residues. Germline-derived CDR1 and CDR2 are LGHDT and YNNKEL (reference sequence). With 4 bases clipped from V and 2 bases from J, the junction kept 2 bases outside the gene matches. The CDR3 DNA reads TGTGCCAGCAGCCCCGACAGGGCTGGAAACACCATATATTTT. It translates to CASSPDRAGNTIYF.

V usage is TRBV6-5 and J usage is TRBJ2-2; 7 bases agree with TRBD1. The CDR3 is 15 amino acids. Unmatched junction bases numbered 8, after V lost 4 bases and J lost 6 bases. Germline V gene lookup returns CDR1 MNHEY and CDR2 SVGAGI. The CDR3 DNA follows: TGTGCCAGCAGTTTCACAGGGGTGCAAGCCGGGGAGCTGTTTTTT. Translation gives CASSFTGVQAGELFF.